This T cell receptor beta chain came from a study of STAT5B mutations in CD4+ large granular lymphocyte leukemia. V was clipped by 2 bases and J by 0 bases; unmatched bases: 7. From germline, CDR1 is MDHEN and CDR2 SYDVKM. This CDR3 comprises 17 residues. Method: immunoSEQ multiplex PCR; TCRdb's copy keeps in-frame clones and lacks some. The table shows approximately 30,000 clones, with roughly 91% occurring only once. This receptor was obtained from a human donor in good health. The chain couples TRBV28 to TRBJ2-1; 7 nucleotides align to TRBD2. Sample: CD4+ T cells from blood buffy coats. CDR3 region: CASSLDLGGSSYNEQFF. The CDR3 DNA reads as TGTGCCAGCAGTTTAGATTTGGGCGGGAGCTCCTACAATGAGCAGTTCTTC.